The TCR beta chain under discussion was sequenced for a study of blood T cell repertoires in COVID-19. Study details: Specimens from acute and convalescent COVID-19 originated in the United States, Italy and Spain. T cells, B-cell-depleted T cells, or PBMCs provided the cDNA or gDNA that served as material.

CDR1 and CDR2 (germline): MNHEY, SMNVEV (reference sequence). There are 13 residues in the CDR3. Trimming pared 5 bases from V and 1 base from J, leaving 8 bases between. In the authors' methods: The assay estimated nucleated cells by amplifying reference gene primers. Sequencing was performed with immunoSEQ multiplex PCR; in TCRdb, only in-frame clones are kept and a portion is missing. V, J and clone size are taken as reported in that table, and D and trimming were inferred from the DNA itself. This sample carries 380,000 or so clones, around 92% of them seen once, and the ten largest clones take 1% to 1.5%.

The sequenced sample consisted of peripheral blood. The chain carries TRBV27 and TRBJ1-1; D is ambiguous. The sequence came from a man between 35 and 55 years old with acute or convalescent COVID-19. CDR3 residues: CASSITANTEAFF. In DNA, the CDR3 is TGTGCCAGCAGTATTACAGCGAACACTGAAGCTTTCTTT.